This T cell receptor beta chain was found in a study of OX40 agonist ivuxolimab in advanced cancers. Method: immunoSEQ multiplex PCR; TCRdb's copy keeps in-frame clones and lacks some. In the table there are 90,000 to 130,000 clones, approximately 89% of which are singletons. With V trimmed by 4 bases and J by 3 bases, 9 bases remained unmatched. This CDR3 region has 16 residues. CDR1 is SGHNT, CDR2 YYREEE, per germline (reference sequence). The specimen was CD4+ or CD8+ T cells sorted from blood, collected in a trial of the OX40 agonist ivuxolimab. V gene TRBV5-4 combines with J gene TRBJ2-2, with TRBD2 identical over 7 bases. This receptor was taken from an adult with an advanced solid tumor such as melanoma, head and neck, liver or kidney cancer. CDR3 loop: CASSQLSSGDTGELFF. The CDR3 DNA reads as TGTGCCAGCAGCCAACTCTCTAGCGGAGACACCGGGGAGCTGTTTTTT. Combining the CDR3 with reference TRBV5-4 and TRBJ2-2 gives the whole variable domain ETGVTQSPTHLIKTRGQQVTLRCSSQSGHNTVSWYQQALGQGPQFIFQYYREEENGRGNFPPRFSGLQFPNYSSELNVNALELDDSALYLCASSQLSSGDTGELFFGEGSRLTVL.